The clone carrying this T cell receptor (beta chain) was seen only once. The assay was immunoSEQ multiplex PCR, and TCRdb's table has in-frame clones only and misses some. The table shows about 140,000 clones, with just under 80% occurring only once. This sample is drawn from a study of blood T cell repertoires in COVID-19. Overall study context: Acute-phase and convalescent COVID-19 samples originated in the United States, Italy and Spain.

In germline, CDR1 is MNHEY, CDR2 SMNVEV (reference sequence). Between the trimmed V and J ends, which lost 5 bases and 1 base, there was a span of 18 bases. This CDR3 has 17 residues. The V gene is TRBV27, the J gene TRBJ1-5; possibly TRBD1 for D (5 bases). The sequencing input was peripheral blood. This TCR came from a woman aged 55-69 years with acute or convalescent COVID-19. The CDR3 is CASSVYSGGMSNQPQHF. As DNA, the CDR3 is TGTGCCAGCAGTGTCTACAGCGGGGGGATGAGCAATCAGCCCCAGCATTTT.